This passage covers 3 T cell receptor beta chains from one sample sequenced in a study of somatic mutations in cytotoxic T cells in rheumatoid arthritis. Profiling relied on immunoSEQ multiplex PCR, and the TCRdb table lists in-frame clones only, not all of them. Of some 16,000 clones in the sample, around 80% are singletons; the top ten hold roughly a tenth. The sample consisted of CD8+ T cells sorted from blood. These receptors all come from an adult with rheumatoid arthritis.

The chain joins TRBV6-5 to TRBJ1-2; weak D call: TRBD1 (5 bases). The V end lost 5 bases, the J end lost 6 bases, and 13 bases lay between the germline ends. Per the germline V gene, CDR1 is MNHEY and CDR2 is SVGAGI. The CDR3 extends over 13 amino acids. CDR3 protein: CASSVDQGNGYTF. DNA for the CDR3: TGTGCCAGCAGTGTTGATCAGGGAAATGGCTACACCTTC.

The V and J genes are TRBV18 and TRBJ2-2, with 8 bases matching TRBD2. Germline CDR1 KGHSH, CDR2 LQKENI. The CDR3 is made up of 18 amino acids. With 1 base clipped from V and 4 bases from J, the junction kept 11 bases outside the gene matches. The chain's CDR3 is CASSPQGVERESTGELFF. The DNA of the CDR3 is TGTGCCAGCTCACCACAAGGAGTAGAGCGGGAGAGCACCGGGGAGCTGTTTTTT.

V is TRBV15 and J is TRBJ2-3; tentative D call: TRBD2 (5 bases). The V gene's germline CDR1 is LNHNV and CDR2 YYDKDF (reference sequence). Trimming stripped 0 bases from V and 1 base from J, with 8 bases between. The CDR3 has 15 amino acids. The CDR3 coding sequence is TGTGCCACCAGCAGAGAGTTTAGCGGCACAGATACGCAGTATTTT. Its protein product is CATSREFSGTDTQYF.